The entry that follows covers one T cell receptor beta chain sequence. The antigen remains unidentified. The CDR3 runs 15 residues. Per germline, CDR1 LNHDA and CDR2 SQIVND (reference sequence). These data come from a study of monozygotic twins with inflammatory bowel disease. From the 5' RACE reads, TCRdb lists one entry per CDR3 protein and no DNA. The listing records approximately 390,000 distinct CDR3 sequences. Study-level findings and limits: IBD patients carried less diverse TCRbeta repertoires (inverse Simpson) than healthy co-twins. The analysis yielded no support for one strong signal or clonotype associated with IBD.

This receptor was identified in a human donor with ulcerative colitis or Crohn's disease, or a healthy co-twin of an affected twin (not recorded which). This rearrangement joins TRBV19 to TRBJ2-1; TCRdb's D call, TRBD1, is unchecked because there is no DNA. The source material was blood. The CDR3 reads CASSRGQGGSNEQFF. Complete variable domain (other parts from reference TRBV19 and TRBJ2-1): DGGITQSPKYLFRKEGQNVTLSCEQNLNHDAMYWYRQDPGQGLRLIYYSQIVNDFQKGDIAEGYSVSREKKESFPLTVTSAQKNPTAFYLCASSRGQGGSNEQFFGPGTRLTVL.